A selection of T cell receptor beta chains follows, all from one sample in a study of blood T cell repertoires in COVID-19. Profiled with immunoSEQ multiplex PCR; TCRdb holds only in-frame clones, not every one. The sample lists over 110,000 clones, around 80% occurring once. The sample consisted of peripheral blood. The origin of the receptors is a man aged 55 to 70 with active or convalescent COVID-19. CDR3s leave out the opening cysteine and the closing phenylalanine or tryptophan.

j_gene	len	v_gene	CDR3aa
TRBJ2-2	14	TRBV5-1	ASSQGTSGSPGELF
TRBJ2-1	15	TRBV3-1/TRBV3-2	ASSPNGGAAVFNEQF
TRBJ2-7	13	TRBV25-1	ASSAVQPRPYEQY
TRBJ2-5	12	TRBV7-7	ASSLQTSGETQY
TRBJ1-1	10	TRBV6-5	ASGWSGTEAF
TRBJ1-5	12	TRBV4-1	ASSSQGAARPQH
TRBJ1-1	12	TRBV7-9	ASSGDRGHTEAF
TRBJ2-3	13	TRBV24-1	ATSETGGETDTQY
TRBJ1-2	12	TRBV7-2	ASSASQGPYGYT
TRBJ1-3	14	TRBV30	AWSVAGRSSGNTIY
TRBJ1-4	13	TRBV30	AWSSETDFNEKLF
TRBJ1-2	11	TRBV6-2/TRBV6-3	ASSFDRVYGYT
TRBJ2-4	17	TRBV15	ATSRVSVDRVYIRNIQY
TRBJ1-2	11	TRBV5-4	ASSKGGASGYT
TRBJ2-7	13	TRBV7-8	ASSSGLAGTYEQY
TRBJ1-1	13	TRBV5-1	ASSLVTSMNTEAF
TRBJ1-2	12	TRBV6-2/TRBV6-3	ASSYSGTGGGYT
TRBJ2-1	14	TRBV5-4	ASSLGPESSYNEQF
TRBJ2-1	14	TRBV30	AWSSRRTGLFNEQF
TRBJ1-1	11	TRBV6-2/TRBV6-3	ASSATGRTEAF
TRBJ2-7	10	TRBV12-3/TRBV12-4	ASSLDRRKQY
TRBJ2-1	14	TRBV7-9	ASSLSPRVPNNEQF
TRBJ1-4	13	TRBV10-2	ASSDPQGGDEKLF
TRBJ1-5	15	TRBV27	ASSSHTDRDANQPQH
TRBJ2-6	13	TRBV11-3	ASSYDRSGANVLT
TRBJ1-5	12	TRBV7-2	ASSPRQDHQPQH
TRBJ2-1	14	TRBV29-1	SGTPALGQGYNEQF
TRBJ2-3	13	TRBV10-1	ASSSPGSGADTQY
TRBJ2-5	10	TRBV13	ASSGGSETQY
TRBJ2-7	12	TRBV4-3	ASSPNRGSGEQY
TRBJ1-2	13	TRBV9	ASSPTDSANYGYT
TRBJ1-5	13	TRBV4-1	ASSQGPGGYQPQH
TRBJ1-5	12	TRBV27	ASSVQDSNQPQH
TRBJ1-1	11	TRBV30	AWSSDRGFLAF
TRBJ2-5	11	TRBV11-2	ASSRDREETQY
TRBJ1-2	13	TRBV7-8	ASSLDVRQVYGYT
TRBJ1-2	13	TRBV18	ASSNDRALNYGYT
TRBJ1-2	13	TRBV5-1	ASSLNAGGNYGYT
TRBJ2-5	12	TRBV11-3	ASKGAYGEETQY
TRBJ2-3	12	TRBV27	ASSSTGITDTQY
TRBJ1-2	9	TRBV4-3	AASGSLGYT
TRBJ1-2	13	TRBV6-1	ASSEGARGLYGYT
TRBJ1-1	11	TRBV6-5	ASSYVGGSEAF
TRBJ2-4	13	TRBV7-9	ASSPPGAAKNIQY
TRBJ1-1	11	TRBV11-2	ASSPGAAFEAF
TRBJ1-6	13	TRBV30	AWNRDFGTDSPLH
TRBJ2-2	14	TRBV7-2	ASSHPQGRNTGELF
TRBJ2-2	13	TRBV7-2	ASSWDYLNTGELF